This T cell receptor beta chain was observed in a study of cytomegalovirus exposure and HLA in healthy donors. V lost 3 bases and J 0 bases, leaving 9 bases between the germline ends. This CDR3 spans 15 amino acids. Germline values: CDR1 SGHNT, CDR2 YENEEA. TCRdb's table, derived via immunoSEQ multiplex PCR, lists solely in-frame clones and lacks some. The table shows a few hundred thousand clones, with 80% to 90% occurring only once. As concerns this clone: Its antigen remains unidentified. At the DNA level, this CDR3 is encoded by other sequences in the same sample as well.

Study conclusions and caveats: A later analysis found first-cohort TCR clusters tended to co-occur in the 90 to 150 validation repertoires. According to reports, the classifier identified cytomegalovirus status with high specificity and sensitivity.

The sequenced material came from PBMCs. V gene TRBV11-3 combines with J gene TRBJ2-1; a weak D match, TRBD2 (6 bases). This clonotype was obtained from a woman between 18 and 29 years old in good health and CMV-seronegative. CDR3 DNA sequence: TGTGCCAGCAGCTTGGGGAGGAGCTCCTACAATGAGCAGTTCTTC. The encoded protein is CASSLGRSSYNEQFF.